The sequence of this T cell receptor (beta chain) was determined in a study of shared clonotypes between healthy human individuals. Recent vaccinations or acute infections were absent in the healthy HIV-negative adult donors. Only in-frame clones appear in the TCRdb table, and some are missing; sequencing was by immunoSEQ multiplex PCR. Of 550,000 to 800,000 clones listed, 90% are singletons. Looked up from germline, CDR1 is LGHNA and CDR2 is YNFKEQ. This CDR3 is built from 15 residues. V lost 2 bases to trimming and J lost 3 bases, with 14 bases between them. Concerning this clone: Its specificity is unknown.

Study conclusions and caveats: Non-shared clonotypes were found to have lower generation probabilities than the clonotypes that were shared by all four of the sorted-subset donors. Sharing across four donors was highest in naive CD4 (roughly 5%) and lowest in memory CD8 (roughly 0.4%).

The chain recombines TRBV4-2 with TRBJ2-7; maybe TRBD2 (5 bases). Sequencing input: memory CD8+ T cells from PBMCs. Subset in this sample: CD45RO+ cells pooled with CCR7-negative TemRA cells. The TCR was taken from a man between 18 and 29 years old in good health. Some clones in this sample may be carry-over from other donors' samples. CDR3 DNA sequence: TGTGCCAGCAGCCAAAAAGCGGCCCCGGGCTACGAGCAGTACTTC. Translation gives CASSQKAAPGYEQYF.